What follows are 9 T cell receptor beta chains derived from one specimen sequenced in a study of cytomegalovirus exposure and HLA in healthy donors. PCR used 60 Vbeta primers and 13 Jbeta primers. Clones were sequenced by immunoSEQ multiplex PCR, and TCRdb holds only the in-frame ones, with some missing. The sample lists roughly 150,000 clones; 70% were seen once. Sequenced sample: PBMCs. Receptors were obtained from a woman between 55 and 75 years old in good health and CMV-seropositive.

The chain combines TRBV9 with TRBJ2-1; 8 bases match TRBD2. The CDR3 covers 16 residues. V dropped 0 bases and J dropped 3; count of bases not matched to a gene: 5. Germline loops: CDR1 SGDLS, CDR2 YYNGEE. Here the CDR3 DNA reads TGTGCCAGCAGCGTAGACGGCAGCGGGAGCTACAATGAGCAGTTCTTC. It is translated as CASSVDGSGSYNEQFF. The full variable domain, in which reference TRBV9 and TRBJ2-1 provide the parts outside the CDR3, is DSGVTQTPKHLITATGQRVTLRCSPRSGDLSVYWYQQSLDQGLQFLIQYYNGEERAKGNILERFSAQQFPDLHSELNLSSLELGDSALYFCASSVDGSGSYNEQFFGPGTRLTVL.

There are many counts of this clone. The chain combines TRBV27 with TRBJ1-1; TRBD1 matches at 9 bases. The length of the CDR3 is 19 residues. The junction had 21 bases not matched to a gene; V was cut back by 4 bases and J by 6 bases. The germline V gene has CDR1 MNHEY and CDR2 SMNVEV (reference sequence). Written as DNA, the CDR3 is TGTGCCAGCAGTTCGCCCTTGGGGGGACAGGGACGAAGGGACGCTGAAGCTTTCTTT. It specifies CASSSPLGGQGRRDAEAFF.

The V call is TRBV9, the J call TRBJ2-3, with D tentatively TRBD2 (6 bases). CDR1 is SGDLS and CDR2 is YYNGEE in the germline V gene. The CDR3 is 16 amino acids. V was shortened by 0 bases and J by 0 bases, with 11 bases between the two germline ends. Here the CDR3 DNA reads TGTGCCAGCAGCGTAGGAGTAGCGGATAGCACAGATACGCAGTATTTT. Its translation is CASSVGVADSTDTQYF.

V gene TRBV2 combines with J gene TRBJ2-5; 9 bases align to TRBD1. The V gene end was trimmed by 6 bases and the J gene end by 6 bases; junction bases not matched to a gene: 14. Germline CDR1 is SNHLY and CDR2 is FYNNEI. The CDR3 runs 16 residues. The DNA of the CDR3 is TGTGCCAGCAGGGAACATACCGGGACAGGGTCCAAGACCCAGTACTTC. Translating it yields CASREHTGTGSKTQYF.

This clone was detected once. V is TRBV6-1 and J is TRBJ2-7; 10 bases agree with TRBD1. The V and J ends lost 2 bases and 5 bases, in that order; junction bases with no gene match: 15. This CDR3 region has 18 residues. Germline CDR1 MNHNS, CDR2 SASEGT. The CDR3 bases are TGTGCCAGCAGTGAATATTGGGGATCCGGGACAGGGGTAGACGAGCAGTACTTC. Its translation is CASSEYWGSGTGVDEQYF.

This chain connects TRBV7-8 to TRBJ1-4; perhaps TRBD1 as D (5 bases). Trimming took off 6 bases at V and 8 bases at J, with 13 bases between the two ends. The CDR3 has 13 residues. CDR1 SGHVS and CDR2 FQNEAQ come from the germline V gene. DNA of the CDR3: TGTGCCAGCAGAGGGGATGGAGGGGAAAAACTGTTTTTT. This sequence encodes CASRGDGGEKLFF. The full variable domain, completed using reference TRBV7-8 and TRBJ1-4, is GAGVSQSPRYKVAKRGQDVALRCDPISGHVSLFWYQQALGQGPEFLTYFQNEAQLDKSGLPSDRFFAERPEGSVSTLKIQRTQQEDSAVYLCASRGDGGEKLFFGSGTQLSVL.

This clone was seen only once. V usage is TRBV29-1 and J usage is TRBJ1-1; a possible D gene is TRBD1 (5 bases). The germline CDR1 and CDR2 sequences are SQVTM and ANQGSEA. The CDR3 loop spans 12 amino acids. The V end was cut by 3 bases, the J end by 5 bases, with 10 bases between. The CDR3 sequence: CSVDRDGTEAFF. DNA of the CDR3: TGCAGCGTTGACAGGGATGGGACTGAAGCTTTCTTT. The full variable domain, its missing parts supplied by reference TRBV29-1 and TRBJ1-1, is SAVISQKPSRDICQRGTSLTIQCQVDSQVTMMFWYRQQPGQSLTLIATANQGSEATYESGFVIDKFPISRPNLTFSTLTVSNMSPEDSSIYLCSVDRDGTEAFFGQGTRLTVV.

This clone was seen only a few times. This sequence joins TRBV25-1 and TRBJ2-7, with 7 bases matching TRBD2. Germline V gene data show CDR1 as MGHDK and CDR2 as SYGVNS. This CDR3 has 13 amino acids. The ends lost 6 bases at V and 0 bases at J; junction bases unmatched: 2. CDR3 protein: CASRPSGSYEQYF. The CDR3 nucleotides are TGTGCCAGCAGGCCTAGCGGCTCCTACGAGCAGTACTTC.

The CDR3 region has the DNA TGTGCCAGCAGCTTCGCGTACTACATGAACACTGAAGCTTTCTTT. Its translation is CASSFAYYMNTEAFF. This chain connects TRBV7-9 to TRBJ1-1; D remains ambiguous. V gave up 3 bases and J gave up 0 bases, with 11 bases separating them. Germline CDR1 is SEHNR and CDR2 is FQNEAQ (reference sequence). The length of the CDR3 is 15 residues.